Described below is a single T cell receptor (beta chain) sequence and its context. Antigen: not known. Its ends do not fully match the called genes, so a read error is possible. This sample was taken from a study of Graves' ophthalmopathy and Graves' hyperthyroidism. Whole-study findings and limits: Among thyroid clonotypes expanded above 0.001 frequency, most also appeared in blood.

Germline V lookup: CDR1 SNHLY, CDR2 FYNNEI. The CDR3 contains 14 residues. Uncontrolled infections, other autoimmune diseases, pregnancy or lactation barred patients from enrollment. The study amplified TCR beta CDR3 regions using RNA transcripts. HTBI-primed first-round RT-PCR preceded second-round multiplex PCR. TCRdb redid the calling of the multiplex PCR reads with MiXCR, one entry per CDR3 protein. This sample has about 740,000 distinct CDR3 sequences, with 40% found just once. The sample was peripheral blood. This chain uses TRBV2 with TRBJ1-2, with 9 bases fitting TRBD1. The origin of this receptor is an adult man with Graves' ophthalmopathy. The CDR3 DNA sequence: TGTGCCATCAGTGAGGGGGGACAGGGTTATGGCTACACCTTC. As protein: CAISEGGQGYGYTF.